Each of the 14 T cell receptor beta chains below was sequenced from the same sample in a study of blood T cell repertoires in COVID-19 (TCRdb year 2020). The library was made by the immunoSEQ multiplex PCR assay. TCRdb provides this immuneACCESS table in a form limited to in-frame rearrangements. Some clones are lacking; in checked studies, under half of them reflect an unresolved V gene, and why the rest are absent is not known. Across this sample there are some 54,000 clones, with around 81% seen only once. The top ten clones comprise 26% of the sample. Specimen: peripheral blood. The receptors were sampled from a woman aged 80 or over with COVID-19, enrolled during active disease.

The chain links TRBV27 to TRBJ1-2, with D perhaps TRBD1 (6 bases). The V end was cut by 5 bases, the J end by 3 bases, with 13 bases between. Germline-derived CDR1 and CDR2 are MNHEY and SMNVEV (reference sequence). CDR3 length equals 14 residues. The CDR3 region has the DNA TGTGCCAGCAGTGAGGACAGATCGTACTATGGCTACACCTTC. Its protein product is CASSEDRSYYGYTF.

This clone occurred a few times. The CDR3 nucleotides are TGCGCCAGCAGTATAGACGCAGGGGACTATGGCTACACCTTC. It is translated as CASSIDAGDYGYTF. The chain is built from TRBV5-1 and TRBJ1-2, with D tentatively TRBD1 (6 bases). The CDR3 covers 14 residues. Trimming pared 5 bases from V and 3 bases from J, leaving 14 bases between. Germline V gives CDR1 SGHRS, CDR2 YFSETQ. Supplemented by reference TRBV5-1 and TRBJ1-2, the full variable domain reads KAGVTQTPRYLIKTRGQQVTLSCSPISGHRSVSWYQQTPGQGLQFLFEYFSETQRNKGNFPGRFSGRQFSNSRSEMNVSTLELGDSALYLCASSIDAGDYGYTFGSGTRLTVV.

The rearrangement uses TRBV18 and TRBJ1-6; maybe TRBD1 (6 bases). Germline lookup yields CDR1 KGHSH and CDR2 LQKENI. The V end lost 3 bases, the J end lost 0 bases, and 9 bases lay between the germline ends. CDR3 length: 16 residues. In nucleotides, the CDR3 is TGTGCCAGCTCACCGGACAGTAGCTCCTATAATTCACCCCTCCACTTT. It yields the protein CASSPDSSSYNSPLHF.

This chain links TRBV11-3 with TRBJ2-2, with 10 bases that match TRBD2. With V trimmed by 6 bases and J by 4 bases, 8 bases remained unmatched. The length of the CDR3 is 16 residues. In germline, CDR1 is SGHNT, CDR2 YENEEA. The CDR3 nucleotides read TGTGCCAGCAGTTCAGCGGGAGGGCCGAGCACCGGGGAGCTGTTTTTT. It specifies CASSSAGGPSTGELFF.

The J gene is TRBJ1-6, the V gene TRBV2; D is possibly TRBD1 (6 bases). V lost 5 bases and J lost 0, with 11 bases in between. Looked up from germline, CDR1 is SNHLY and CDR2 is FYNNEI. The CDR3 has 16 residues. The CDR3: CASSYRDPSYNSPLHF. CDR3 nucleotides: TGTGCCAGCAGTTACAGGGATCCCTCCTATAATTCACCCCTCCACTTT.

The chain is built from TRBV5-4 and TRBJ1-3; D may be TRBD1 (5 bases). The CDR3 runs 16 residues. CDR1 and CDR2 (germline): SGHNT, YYREEE (reference sequence). V gave up 4 bases and J gave up 2 bases, with 16 bases separating them. The CDR3 bases are TGTGCCAGCAGCCGGGGGGGTTCGGGACCTGGAAACACCATATATTTT. It is translated as CASSRGGSGPGNTIYF. Full variable domain (outside the CDR3, taken from reference TRBV5-4 and TRBJ1-3): ETGVTQSPTHLIKTRGQQVTLRCSSQSGHNTVSWYQQALGQGPQFIFQYYREEENGRGNFPPRFSGLQFPNYSSELNVNALELDDSALYLCASSRGGSGPGNTIYFGEGSWLTVV.

J is TRBJ1-1 and V is TRBV9; no firm D call. V lost 3 bases and J lost 1, with 7 bases in between. This CDR3 spans 13 amino acids. Germline CDR1 reads SGDLS; CDR2 reads YYNGEE. In DNA form, the CDR3 reads TGTGCCAGCAGCGCCACGGGGAACACTGAAGCTTTCTTT. This gives the protein CASSATGNTEAFF.

This chain joins TRBV11-2 and TRBJ2-2, with a possible D match to TRBD1 (6 bases). Germline CDR1 is SGHAT and CDR2 is FQNNGV. With 6 bases removed from V and 0 bases from J, the gap between germline ends came to 14 bases. The CDR3 is 16 amino acids. The CDR3 sequence: CASSRGTGANTGELFF. In DNA form, the CDR3 reads TGTGCCAGCAGTAGGGGGACCGGGGCGAACACCGGGGAGCTGTTTTTT.

The V gene is TRBV3-1 (or the pseudogene TRBV3-2), the J gene TRBJ1-3, with D perhaps TRBD1 (5 bases). In germline, CDR1 is LGHDT, CDR2 YNNKEL (reference sequence). V lost 6 bases, J lost 0 bases, and 9 bases lay in between. CDR3 length: 14 amino acids. The CDR3 DNA follows: TGTGCCAGCAGTCCAGGGCCCTCTGGAAACACCATATATTTT. Translation: CASSPGPSGNTIYF.

V usage is TRBV12-3 or TRBV12-4 and J usage is TRBJ1-1; D not certain. V was shortened by 5 bases and J by 11 bases, with 15 bases between the two germline ends. CDR3 length: 12 residues. The CDR3 region is CASSPGSPGAFF. The CDR3 nucleotides are TGTGCCAGCAGTCCCGGGAGCCCCGGGGCTTTCTTT.

The CDR3 sequence: CASLPTDTGELFF. In nucleotides, the CDR3 is TGTGCCAGCCTACCGACTGACACCGGGGAGCTGTTTTTT. V usage is TRBV6-1 and J usage is TRBJ2-2; D gene uncertain. V dropped 8 bases and J dropped 3 bases, with 10 bases sitting between them. Looked up from germline, CDR1 is MNHNS and CDR2 is SASEGT. This CDR3 comprises 13 residues.

V usage is TRBV5-6 and J usage is TRBJ1-1; no firm D call. V was shortened by 0 bases and J by 7 bases, with 10 bases between the two germline ends. The CDR3 totals 13 residues. Germline V CDR1 and CDR2: SGHDT, YYEEEE. CDR3: CASSLAGQDEAFF. The CDR3 DNA sequence: TGTGCCAGCAGCTTGGCAGGCCAGGATGAAGCTTTCTTT.

CDR3 coding DNA: TGTGCCAGCTCACCCATAGCGGGAGGCTCCTACGAGCAGTACTTC. Residues: CASSPIAGGSYEQYF. The V call is TRBV18, the J call TRBJ2-7; 10 bases align to TRBD2. V lost 3 bases to trimming and J lost 0 bases; unmatched junction nucleotides: 2. Germline V gene data show CDR1 as KGHSH and CDR2 as LQKENI. The CDR3 has 15 amino acids.

This clone was picked up a small number of times. The CDR3 here is CASSLQGTEQYF. The CDR3 coding sequence is TGTGCCAGCAGTTTGCAGGGGACCGAGCAGTACTTC. V and J are TRBV27 and TRBJ2-7; D perhaps matches TRBD1 (6 bases). CDR3 length equals 12 residues. CDR1 is MNHEY, CDR2 SMNVEV, per germline (reference sequence). V lost 3 bases to trimming and J lost 6 bases, with 9 bases between them.